This T cell receptor (beta chain) derives from a study of CD8+CD57+ T cells in acquired aplastic anemia. Overall study: Across the sorted CD4+ and CD8+ cells, DNA amounts averaged roughly 3 ug.

Profiling of TCR beta VDJ combinations and CDR3 sequences used genomic DNA as template. MiXCR, applied by TCRdb to the reads, yields one record per CDR3 protein. Of 120,000 or so distinct CDR3 sequences listed, approximately 41% are singletons. The study's findings and limits: Significance was not reached for CD8+ Simpson's diversity between patients and controls.

An expansion of CD8+CD57+ cells by flow cytometry had been shown in patients chosen for sequencing. The diagnosis in all patients was severe acquired aplastic anemia. Blood was sampled before the patients had received any therapy. Ten or more counts support this clonotype. Its specificity is not known. The ends lost 0 bases at V and 3 bases at J; junction bases unmatched: 6. CDR3 length: 17 residues. Germline CDR1 LGHNA, CDR2 YSLEER. The sample consisted of sorted CD4+, CD8+, or CD8+CD57+ T cells (not recorded which) from PBMCs. This TCR was sampled from a human donor with aplastic anemia. The chain couples TRBV4-3 to TRBJ1-5; the match to TRBD1 covers 9 bases. The CDR3 DNA reads TGCGCCAGCAGCCAAGATCTAGGGACAGGGAACAATCAGCCCCAGCATTTT. It yields the protein CASSQDLGTGNNQPQHF.